The clone carrying this TCR beta chain is medium-sized in the sample. Antigen unknown. For a library built for alpha chains, this beta chain is a stray read; little rests on its size. CDR3 length equals 14 residues. Losses at the gene ends were 7 bases for V and 5 bases for J; bases not matched to a gene: 8. The germline V gene has CDR1 MDHEN and CDR2 SYDVKM. This sample was taken from a study of spatial heterogeneity in lung cancer. Study-level background: More beta-chain than alpha-chain sequences were consistently detected. Unique TCR and UMI combinations averaged more than ten appearances each in raw reads.

Time point meaning: sample taken at primary tumor resection. Donation came from around 72 patients with untreated early-stage non-small cell lung cancer. The study sequenced unsorted whole RNA from tumor, nontumor lung or frozen PBMC. TCRdb re-called the 5' RACE reads through MiXCR, storing one row per CDR3 protein. The sample lists about 10,000 distinct CDR3 sequences; around 12% were seen once. Broader study findings: Expanded alpha and beta TCR counts within tumors tracked tumor mutation counts.

The source of this sequence is a male donor with early-stage non-small cell lung cancer. V is TRBV28 and J is TRBJ2-7; 10 positions agree with TRBD1. Sequenced here: lung tumor tissue, sampled at surgery. CDR3 sequence (DNA): TGTGCCAGCATTGGCGGGACAGGGGTCCACGAGCAGTACTTC. It translates to CASIGGTGVHEQYF.